These T cell receptor beta chains were read from a single sample in a study of identical twins. MiXCR, applied by TCRdb to the 5' RACE reads, yields one record per CDR3 protein. The table includes around 490,000 distinct CDR3 sequences, about a fifth detected once. Separately, the same data were catalogued under a study of yellow fever vaccine responses in identical twins.

Sequenced: CD4+ T cells sorted from blood. The receptors shown here come from a woman aged 18-30 years in good health. Each CDR3 is given with its conserved first and last residue. A D gene is named only where the DNA matches it firmly. Some rows mark clone size as missing; the rest say once, few, many or name a class of expanded clone.

j_call d_call clone_size v_call cdr3_nt cdr3_aa
TRBJ2-1 TRBD1 NA TRBV5-1 TGCGCCAGCAGCTTCCGGACAGGGGGTCACGAGCAGTTCTTC CASSFRTGGHEQFF
TRBJ2-4 NA few TRBV4-1 TGCGCCAGCAGCCAAGATAGTGGGGAAGTGGGAAACATTCAGTACTTC CASSQDSGEVGNIQYF
TRBJ1-1 TRBD1 few TRBV5-1 TGCGCCAGCAGCTTGGCCCAAGGGACAGGGCGGACTGAAGCTTTCTTT CASSLAQGTGRTEAFF
TRBJ2-5 NA NA TRBV3-1 TGTGCCACCAGGGATCAGGGAACCCAAGAGACCCAGTACTTC CATRDQGTQETQYF
TRBJ1-3 TRBD1 many TRBV5-1 TGCGCCAGCAGCTTGGGGGACAGCTCTGGAAACACCATATATTTT CASSLGDSSGNTIYF
TRBJ1-5 NA NA TRBV2 TGTGCCAGCCAGGGGCGTAGCAATCAGCCCCAGCATTTT CASQGRSNQPQHF
TRBJ2-7 TRBD2 NA TRBV12-3/TRBV12-4 TGTGCCAGCAGCTCGGCTGGGGTAACTAGCGTATGGGGGCAGTACTTC CASSSAGVTSVWGQYF
TRBJ2-1 TRBD2 NA TRBV4-2 TGTGCCAGCAGCCAAGATTCGGGACTAGAAACCTACAATGAGCAGTTCTTC CASSQDSGLETYNEQFF
TRBJ1-1 NA few TRBV5-5 TGTGCCAGCAGCTTTTTGGACAGGAACACTGAAGCTTTCTTT CASSFLDRNTEAFF
TRBJ1-4 NA NA TRBV7-9 TGTGCCAGCGAGCCTCAAGGAGGAGAAAAACTGTTTTTT CASEPQGGEKLFF
TRBJ2-5 TRBD1 NA TRBV5-1 TGCGCCAGCAGCCCATCACAGGGGCCGGCAGAGACCCAGTACTTC CASSPSQGPAETQYF
TRBJ2-5 TRBD2 few TRBV6-1 TGTGCCAGCAGTGAGACTAGCGGGAGGGCCGGAGAGACCCAGTACTTC CASSETSGRAGETQYF
TRBJ2-3 TRBD2 NA TRBV20-1 TGCAGTGCTAGAGGTAGCGGGAGGACCAGGGGCACAGATACGCAGTATTTT CSARGSGRTRGTDTQYF
TRBJ2-3 NA few TRBV5-1 TGCGCCAGCAGCTTGGGGTCCGCTAGCGCCACAGATACGCAGTATTTT CASSLGSASATDTQYF
TRBJ1-1 NA NA TRBV5-1 TGCGCCAGCAGCTCCCAGACAGATTTGAACACTGAAGCTTTCTTT CASSSQTDLNTEAFF
TRBJ2-1 TRBD2 NA TRBV4-1 TGCGCCAGCAGCCAAGACCGTGGGAGGGCCTACAATGAGCAGTTCTTC CASSQDRGRAYNEQFF
TRBJ2-2 NA NA TRBV11-2 TGTGCCAGCAGCTTAGTTAGGACAGTAAACACCGGGGAGCTGTTTTTT CASSLVRTVNTGELFF